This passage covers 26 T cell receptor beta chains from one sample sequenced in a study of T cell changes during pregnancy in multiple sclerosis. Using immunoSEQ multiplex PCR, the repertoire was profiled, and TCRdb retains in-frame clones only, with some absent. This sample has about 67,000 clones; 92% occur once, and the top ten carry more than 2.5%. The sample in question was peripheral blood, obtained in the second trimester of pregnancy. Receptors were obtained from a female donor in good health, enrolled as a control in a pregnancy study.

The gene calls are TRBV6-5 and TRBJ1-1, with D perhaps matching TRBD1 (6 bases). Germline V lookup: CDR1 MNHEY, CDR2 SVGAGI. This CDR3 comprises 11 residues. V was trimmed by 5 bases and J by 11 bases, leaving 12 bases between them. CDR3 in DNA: TGTGCCAGCAGTACAACAGGGAAGGCTTTCTTT. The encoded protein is CASSTTGKAFF.

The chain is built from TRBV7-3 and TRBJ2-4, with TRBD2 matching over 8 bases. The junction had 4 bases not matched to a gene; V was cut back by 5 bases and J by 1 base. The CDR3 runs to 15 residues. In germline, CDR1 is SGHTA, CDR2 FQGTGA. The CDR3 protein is CASSPVAGAKNIQYF. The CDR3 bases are TGTGCCAGCAGCCCTGTAGCGGGGGCCAAAAACATTCAGTACTTC. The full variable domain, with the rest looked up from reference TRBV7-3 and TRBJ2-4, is GAGVSQTPSNKVTEKGKYVELRCDPISGHTALYWYRQSLGQGPEFLIYFQGTGAADDSGLPNDRFFAVRPEGSVSTLKIQRTERGDSAVYLCASSPVAGAKNIQYFGAGTRLSVL.

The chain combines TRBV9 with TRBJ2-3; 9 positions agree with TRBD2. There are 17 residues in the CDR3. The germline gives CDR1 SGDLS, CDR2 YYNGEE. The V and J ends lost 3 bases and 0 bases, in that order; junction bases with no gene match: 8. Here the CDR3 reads CASSARTSDYSTDTQYF. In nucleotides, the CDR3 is TGTGCCAGCAGCGCTAGGACTAGCGATTATAGCACAGATACGCAGTATTTT.

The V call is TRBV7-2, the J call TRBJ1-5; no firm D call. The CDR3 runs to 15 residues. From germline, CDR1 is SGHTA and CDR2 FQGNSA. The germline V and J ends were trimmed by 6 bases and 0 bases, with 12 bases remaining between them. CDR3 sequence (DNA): TGTGCCAGCAGTGAGAGGGCTTATAGCAATCAGCCCCAGCATTTT. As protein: CASSERAYSNQPQHF.

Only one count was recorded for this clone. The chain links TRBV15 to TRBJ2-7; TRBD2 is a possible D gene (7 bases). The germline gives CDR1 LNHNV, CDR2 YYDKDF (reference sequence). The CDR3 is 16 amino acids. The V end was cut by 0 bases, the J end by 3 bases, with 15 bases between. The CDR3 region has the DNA TGTGCCACCAGCAGAGATGGGAGGGGGGCCCACTACGAGCAGTACTTC. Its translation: CATSRDGRGAHYEQYF.

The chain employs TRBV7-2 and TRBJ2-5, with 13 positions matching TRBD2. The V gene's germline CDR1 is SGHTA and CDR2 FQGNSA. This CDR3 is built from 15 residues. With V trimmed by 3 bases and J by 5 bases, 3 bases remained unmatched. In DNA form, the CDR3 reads TGTGCCAGCAGCTTTAGACTAGCGGGAGGTGAGACCCAGTACTTC. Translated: CASSFRLAGGETQYF.

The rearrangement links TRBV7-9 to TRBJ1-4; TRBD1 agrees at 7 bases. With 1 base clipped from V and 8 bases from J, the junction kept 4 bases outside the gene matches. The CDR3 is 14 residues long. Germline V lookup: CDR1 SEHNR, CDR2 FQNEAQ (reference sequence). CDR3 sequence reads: CASSLGQGQEKLFF. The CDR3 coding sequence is TGTGCCAGCAGCTTAGGACAGGGCCAGGAAAAACTGTTTTTT.

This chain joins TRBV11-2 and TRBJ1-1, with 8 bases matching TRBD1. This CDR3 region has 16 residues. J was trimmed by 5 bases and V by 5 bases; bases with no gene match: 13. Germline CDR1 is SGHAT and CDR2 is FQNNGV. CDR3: CASSPLTGAKRTEAFF. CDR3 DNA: TGTGCCAGCAGCCCGTTGACAGGGGCGAAAAGAACTGAAGCTTTCTTT.

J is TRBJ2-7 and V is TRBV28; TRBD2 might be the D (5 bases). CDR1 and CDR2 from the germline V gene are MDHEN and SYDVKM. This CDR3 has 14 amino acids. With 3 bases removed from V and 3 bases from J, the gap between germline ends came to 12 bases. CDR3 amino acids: CASSLAGLNYEQYF. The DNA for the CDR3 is TGTGCCAGCAGTTTGGCGGGTCTGAACTACGAGCAGTACTTC. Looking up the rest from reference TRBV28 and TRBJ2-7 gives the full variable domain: DVKVTQSSRYLVKRTGEKVFLECVQDMDHENMFWYRQDPGLGLRLIYFSYDVKMKEKGDIPEGYSVSREKKERFSLILESASTNQTSMYLCASSLAGLNYEQYFGPGTRLTVT.

CDR3 region: CAIRPQRQAGVSGEQFF. As DNA, the CDR3 is TGTGCCATCAGGCCTCAGAGGCAAGCGGGAGTCTCGGGTGAGCAGTTCTTC. The rearrangement uses TRBV10-3 and TRBJ2-1, with 8 bases that match TRBD2. Germline V gene lookup returns CDR1 ENHRY and CDR2 SYGVKD. The CDR3 length is 17 residues. V shed 6 bases, J shed 9 bases, and the junction held 19 bases outside the gene matches.

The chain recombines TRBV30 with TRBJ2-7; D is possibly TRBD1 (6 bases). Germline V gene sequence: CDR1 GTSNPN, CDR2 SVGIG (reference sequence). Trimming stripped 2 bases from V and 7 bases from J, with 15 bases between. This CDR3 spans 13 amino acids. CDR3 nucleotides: TGTGCCTGGAGTCGGGGACAACCGGGGGAGCAGTACTTC. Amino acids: CAWSRGQPGEQYF.

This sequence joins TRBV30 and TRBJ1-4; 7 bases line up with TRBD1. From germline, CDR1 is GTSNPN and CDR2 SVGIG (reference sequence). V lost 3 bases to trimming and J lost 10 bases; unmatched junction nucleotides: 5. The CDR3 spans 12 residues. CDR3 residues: CAWSAYRGKLFF. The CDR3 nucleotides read TGTGCCTGGAGCGCCTACAGGGGAAAACTGTTTTTT.

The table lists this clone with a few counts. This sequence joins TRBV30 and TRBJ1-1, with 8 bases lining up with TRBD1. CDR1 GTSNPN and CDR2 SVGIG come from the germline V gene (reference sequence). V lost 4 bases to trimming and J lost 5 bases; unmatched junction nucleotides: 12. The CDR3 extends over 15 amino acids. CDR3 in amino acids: CAWKPRTGGSTEAFF. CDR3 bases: TGTGCCTGGAAGCCCCGTACAGGGGGGAGTACTGAAGCTTTCTTT.

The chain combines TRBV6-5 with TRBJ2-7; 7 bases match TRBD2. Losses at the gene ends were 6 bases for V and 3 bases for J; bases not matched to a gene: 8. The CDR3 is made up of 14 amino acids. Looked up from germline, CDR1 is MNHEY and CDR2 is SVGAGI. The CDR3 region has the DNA TGTGCCAGCAGCCGGGAGGAAGGTTACTACGAGCAGTACTTC. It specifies CASSREEGYYEQYF.

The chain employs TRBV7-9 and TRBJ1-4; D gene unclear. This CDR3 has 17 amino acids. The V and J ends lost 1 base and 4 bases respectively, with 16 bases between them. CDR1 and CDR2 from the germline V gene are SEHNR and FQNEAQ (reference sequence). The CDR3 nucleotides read TGTGCCAGCAGCTTAGGTAGATTCGGGAGCGATAATGAAAAACTGTTTTTT. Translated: CASSLGRFGSDNEKLFF. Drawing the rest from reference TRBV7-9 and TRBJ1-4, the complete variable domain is DTGVSQNPRHKITKRGQNVTFRCDPISEHNRLYWYRQTLGQGPEFLTYFQNEAQLEKSRLLSDRFSAERPKGSFSTLEIQRTEQGDSAMYLCASSLGRFGSDNEKLFFGSGTQLSVL.

CDR3 amino acids: CASSPSSGASTDTQYF. The DNA for the CDR3 is TGTGCCAGCAGCCCCTCCTCTGGGGCTAGCACAGATACGCAGTATTTT. The genes are TRBV7-9 and TRBJ2-3; tentatively, D is TRBD1 (5 bases). Looked up from germline, CDR1 is SEHNR and CDR2 is FQNEAQ (reference sequence). V lost 5 bases to trimming and J lost 0 bases, with 15 bases between them. The CDR3 runs 16 residues.

The CDR3 protein is CASSSKWTGGETQYF. Here the CDR3 DNA reads TGCGCCAGCAGCTCCAAATGGACAGGGGGCGAGACCCAGTACTTC. The genes are TRBV5-1 and TRBJ2-5, with TRBD1 matching 11 bases. The J segment lost 5 bases and the V segment lost 3 bases, leaving 6 bases of the junction unmatched. Per the germline V gene, CDR1 is SGHRS and CDR2 is YFSETQ. CDR3 length: 15 amino acids.

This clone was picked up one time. The CDR3 loop reads CASSPGGDYGYTF. CDR3 bases: TGTGCCAGCAGCCCGGGGGGGGACTATGGCTACACCTTC. The rearrangement joins TRBV5-6 to TRBJ1-2; D may be TRBD1 (5 bases). The germline V and J ends were trimmed by 4 bases and 3 bases, with 10 bases remaining between them. Germline V gene sequence: CDR1 SGHDT, CDR2 YYEEEE. The CDR3 spans 13 residues. Using reference TRBV5-6 and TRBJ1-2 for the parts outside the CDR3, the full variable domain is DAGVTQSPTHLIKTRGQQVTLRCSPKSGHDTVSWYQQALGQGPQFIFQYYEEEERQRGNFPDRFSGHQFPNYSSELNVNALLLGDSALYLCASSPGGDYGYTFGSGTRLTVV.

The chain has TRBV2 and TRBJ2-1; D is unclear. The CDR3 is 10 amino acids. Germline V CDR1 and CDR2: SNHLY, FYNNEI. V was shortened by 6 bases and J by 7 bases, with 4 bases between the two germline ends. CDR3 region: CASRRNEQFF. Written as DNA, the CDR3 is TGTGCCAGCAGGAGAAATGAGCAGTTCTTC. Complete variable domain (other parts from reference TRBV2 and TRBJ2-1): EPEVTQTPSHQVTQMGQEVILRCVPISNHLYFYWYRQILGQKVEFLVSFYNNEISEKSEIFDDQFSVERPDGSNFTLKIRSTKLEDSAMYFCASRRNEQFFGPGTRLTVL.

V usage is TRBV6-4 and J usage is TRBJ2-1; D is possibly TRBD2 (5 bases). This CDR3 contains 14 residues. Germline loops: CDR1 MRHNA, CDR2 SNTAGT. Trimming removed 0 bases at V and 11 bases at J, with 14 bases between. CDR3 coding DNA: TGTGCCAGCAGTGACTCGGTCCTAACGGGAAAGCAGTTCTTC. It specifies CASSDSVLTGKQFF.

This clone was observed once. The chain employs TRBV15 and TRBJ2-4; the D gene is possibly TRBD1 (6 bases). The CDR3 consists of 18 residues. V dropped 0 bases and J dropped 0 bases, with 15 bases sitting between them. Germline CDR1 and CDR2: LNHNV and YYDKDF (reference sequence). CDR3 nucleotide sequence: TGTGCCACCAGCAGAGAGATACCGGACAGACTAGCCAAAAACATTCAGTACTTC. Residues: CATSREIPDRLAKNIQYF.

The CDR3 coding sequence is TGTGCCTGGAGCCGGGGGAGGGAGCAGTTCTTC. Its translation is CAWSRGREQFF. This chain uses TRBV30 with TRBJ2-1; a weak D match, TRBD2 (6 bases). Trimming pared 3 bases from V and 10 bases from J, leaving 10 bases between. The CDR3 has 11 amino acids. Germline assignment: CDR1 GTSNPN and CDR2 SVGIG (reference sequence).

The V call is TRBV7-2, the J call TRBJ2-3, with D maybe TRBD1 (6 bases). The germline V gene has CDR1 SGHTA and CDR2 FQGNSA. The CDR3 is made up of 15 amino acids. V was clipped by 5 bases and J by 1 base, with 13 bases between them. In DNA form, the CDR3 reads TGTGCCAGCAGCAAGATGGGACACCGCACAGATACGCAGTATTTT. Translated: CASSKMGHRTDTQYF. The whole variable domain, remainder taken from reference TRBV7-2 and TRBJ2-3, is GAGVSQSPSNKVTEKGKDVELRCDPISGHTALYWYRQSLGQGLEFLIYFQGNSAPDKSGLPSDRFSAERTGGSVSTLTIQRTQQEDSAVYLCASSKMGHRTDTQYFGPGTRLTVL.

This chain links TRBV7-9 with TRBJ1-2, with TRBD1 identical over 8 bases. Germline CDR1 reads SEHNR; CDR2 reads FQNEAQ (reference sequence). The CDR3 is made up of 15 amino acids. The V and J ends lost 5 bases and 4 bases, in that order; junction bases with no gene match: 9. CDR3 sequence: CASSRDTGGPYGYTF. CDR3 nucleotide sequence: TGTGCCAGCAGCAGAGATACAGGGGGACCCTATGGCTACACCTTC.

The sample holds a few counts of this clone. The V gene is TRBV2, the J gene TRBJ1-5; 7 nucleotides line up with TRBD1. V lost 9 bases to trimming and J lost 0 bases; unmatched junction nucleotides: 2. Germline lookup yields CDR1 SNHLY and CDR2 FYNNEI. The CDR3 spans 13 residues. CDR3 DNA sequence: TGTGCCAGGGGACAGTCTAGCAATCAGCCCCAGCATTTT. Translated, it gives CARGQSSNQPQHF.

This CDR3 is CASSFGTISYEQYF. The CDR3 DNA reads as TGTGCCAGCAGCTTCGGGACTATCTCCTACGAGCAGTACTTC. This sequence joins TRBV7-9 and TRBJ2-7; 7 positions match TRBD2. V lost 3 bases to trimming and J lost 0 bases; unmatched junction nucleotides: 2. This CDR3 spans 14 amino acids. CDR1 and CDR2 from the germline V gene are SEHNR and FQNEAQ (reference sequence).